This record covers a single TCR beta chain. Antigen specificity is unknown. These data come from a study of a mutant IDH1 vaccine in newly diagnosed glioma. On the study more broadly: Among treated patients, around 62% were male and around 40% female, and mean age was approximately 40 years.

V trimming: 2 bases; J trimming: 2 bases; junction bases outside the gene matches: 6. The CDR3 is 16 residues long. The germline gives CDR1 KGHSH, CDR2 LQKENI. Profiling relied on immunoSEQ multiplex PCR, and the TCRdb table lists in-frame clones only, not all of them. The sample contains 50,000 to 65,000 clones, around three fifths of which appear only once. Time point here: week 47, end of study. Topical imiquimod was applied with each vaccine dose, which held 300 ug of mutant IDH1 20-mer peptide. Patients received eight vaccinations in weeks 1, 3, 5, 7, 11, 15, 19, 23. Astrocytomas found in donors were new, WHO grade 3 or 4, IDH1-mutant and ATRX-lost.

The specimen was peripheral blood mononuclear cells (PBMCs), collected from a glioma patient whose treatment included an IDH1 peptide vaccine. The sequence came from a middle-aged man with glioma. Some clones in this sample may be carry-over from other donors' samples. The rearrangement uses TRBV18 and TRBJ2-5; the match to TRBD1 covers 9 bases. The CDR3 spells CASSPGGTGIQETQYF. CDR3 coding DNA: TGTGCCAGCTCACCAGGGGGGACAGGGATACAAGAGACCCAGTACTTC.